Listed below are T cell receptor beta chains from one sample, sequenced in a study of cytomegalovirus exposure and HLA in healthy donors. Clones were sequenced by immunoSEQ multiplex PCR, and TCRdb holds only the in-frame ones, with some missing. The table includes under 150,000 clones, about 10% detected once. Sequenced input: PBMCs. The origin of the receptors is a woman aged 40 to 55 in good health and CMV-seropositive. Both conserved end residues are part of each CDR3. The D gene is left open where the match is weak.

>TRBV2|TRBJ1-2|-
CASSVERENWGYTF
>TRBV6-1|TRBJ1-2|TRBD1
CASSERRGEAGGTGYTF
>TRBV7-3|TRBJ2-5|-
CASSLTGSREETQYF
>TRBV2|TRBJ2-1|-
CASSDPPLASNEQFF
>TRBV18|TRBJ2-7|TRBD1
CASSSETGTEQYF
>TRBV9|TRBJ2-3|-
CASSVVGASPDTQYF
>TRBV2|TRBJ2-2|-
CASRGGNTGELFF
>TRBV5-4|TRBJ1-2|-
CASSLAGYTF
>TRBV4-1|TRBJ2-3|TRBD1
CASSQLPTGSSTDTQYF
>TRBV6-1|TRBJ1-1|-
CASTLGGVGEAFF
>TRBV6-1|TRBJ2-2|-
CASSEMGANTGELFF
>TRBV7-2|TRBJ2-5|TRBD2
CASSTGGPETQYF
>TRBV4-3|TRBJ1-2|-
CASSQDPTGTNYGYTF
>TRBV4-2|TRBJ2-1|-
CASSQASGGDNEQFF
>TRBV6-5|TRBJ1-6|-
CASSYGGGSPLHF
>TRBV9|TRBJ2-3|-
CASSLGQTTDTQYF
>TRBV6-5|TRBJ1-1|-
CASSYSGRLNTEAFF
>TRBV11-2|TRBJ1-1|TRBD1
CASSLLGTGNTEAFF
>TRBV18|TRBJ1-3|-
CASSPTEGSSGNTIYF
>TRBV11-1|TRBJ2-7|-
CASSLAGPLNEQYF
>TRBV7-9|TRBJ2-2|TRBD2
CASSLTSGGTGELFF
>TRBV5-1|TRBJ2-5|TRBD1
CASSLGDRATETQYF
>TRBV11-2|TRBJ2-3|TRBD2
CASSGGSGGSTDTQYF
>TRBV27|TRBJ2-1|TRBD2
CASRRASGGSEQFF
>TRBV5-1|TRBJ2-5|-
CASSLAGLETQYF
>TRBV9|TRBJ1-2|TRBD1
CASSPGQGNYGYTF
>TRBV2|TRBJ1-2|TRBD1
CASNEQGTNYGYTF